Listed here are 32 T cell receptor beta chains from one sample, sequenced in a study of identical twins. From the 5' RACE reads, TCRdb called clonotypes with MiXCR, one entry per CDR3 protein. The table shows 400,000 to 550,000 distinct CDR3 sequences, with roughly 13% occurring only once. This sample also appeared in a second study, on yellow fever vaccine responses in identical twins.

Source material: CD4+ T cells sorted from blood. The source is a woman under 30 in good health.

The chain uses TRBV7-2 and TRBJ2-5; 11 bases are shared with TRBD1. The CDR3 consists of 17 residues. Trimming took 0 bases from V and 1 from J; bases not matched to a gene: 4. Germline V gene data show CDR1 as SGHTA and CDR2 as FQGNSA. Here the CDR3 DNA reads TGTGCCAGCAGCTTAGCGCCGGGGACAGGGGGCCAAGAGACCCAGTACTTC. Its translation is CASSLAPGTGGQETQYF.

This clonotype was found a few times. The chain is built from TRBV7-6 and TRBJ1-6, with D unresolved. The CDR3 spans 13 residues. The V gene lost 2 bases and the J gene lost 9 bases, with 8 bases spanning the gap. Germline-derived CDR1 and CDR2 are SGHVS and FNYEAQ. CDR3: CASSLQSGSPLHF. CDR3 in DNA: TGTGCCAGCAGCTTACAGAGTGGTTCACCCCTCCACTTT.

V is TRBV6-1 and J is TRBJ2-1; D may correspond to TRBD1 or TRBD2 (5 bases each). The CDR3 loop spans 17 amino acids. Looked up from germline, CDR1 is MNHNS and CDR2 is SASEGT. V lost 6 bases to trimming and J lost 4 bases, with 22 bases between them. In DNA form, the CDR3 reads TGTGCCAGCAGCCTGGGGGAGACAATAATTGAATACAATGAGCAGTTCTTC. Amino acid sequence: CASSLGETIIEYNEQFF.

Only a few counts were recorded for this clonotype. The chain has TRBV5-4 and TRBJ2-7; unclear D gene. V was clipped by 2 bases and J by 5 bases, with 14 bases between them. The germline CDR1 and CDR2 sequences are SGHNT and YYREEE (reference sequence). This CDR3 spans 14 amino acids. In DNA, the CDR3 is TGTGCCAGCAGCTTAGTCGACCGTGACGACGAGCAGTACTTC. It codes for CASSLVDRDDEQYF.

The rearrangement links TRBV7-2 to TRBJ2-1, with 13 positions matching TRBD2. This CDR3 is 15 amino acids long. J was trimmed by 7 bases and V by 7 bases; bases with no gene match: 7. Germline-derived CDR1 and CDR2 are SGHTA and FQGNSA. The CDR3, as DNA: TGTGCCAGCATCACGGAACTAGCGGGAGGGAATGAGCAGTTCTTC. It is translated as CASITELAGGNEQFF.

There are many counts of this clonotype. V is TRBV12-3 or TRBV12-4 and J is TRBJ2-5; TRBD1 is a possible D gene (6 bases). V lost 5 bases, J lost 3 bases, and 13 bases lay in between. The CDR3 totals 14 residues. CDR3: CASSRGQKEETQYF. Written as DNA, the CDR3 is TGTGCCAGCAGTCGCGGACAGAAAGAAGAGACCCAGTACTTC.

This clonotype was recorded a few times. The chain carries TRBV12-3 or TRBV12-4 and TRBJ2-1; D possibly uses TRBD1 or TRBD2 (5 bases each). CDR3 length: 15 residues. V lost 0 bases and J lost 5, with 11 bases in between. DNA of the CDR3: TGTGCCAGCAGTTTAGCCACAGGCGGGCACAATGAGCAGTTCTTC. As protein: CASSLATGGHNEQFF.

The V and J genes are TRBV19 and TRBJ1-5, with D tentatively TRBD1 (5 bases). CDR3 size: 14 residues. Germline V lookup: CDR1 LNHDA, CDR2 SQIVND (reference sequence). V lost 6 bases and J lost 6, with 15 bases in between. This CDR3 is CASSPSSGGQPQHF. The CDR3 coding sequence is TGTGCCAGTAGCCCTAGTTCGGGGGGTCAGCCCCAGCATTTT.

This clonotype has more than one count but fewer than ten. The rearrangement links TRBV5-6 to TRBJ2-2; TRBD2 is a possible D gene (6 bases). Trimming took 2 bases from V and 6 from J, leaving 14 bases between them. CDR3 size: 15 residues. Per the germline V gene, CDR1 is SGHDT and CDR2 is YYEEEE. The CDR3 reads CASSFGGTVPGELFF. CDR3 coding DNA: TGTGCCAGCAGCTTTGGCGGGACGGTCCCCGGGGAGCTGTTTTTT.

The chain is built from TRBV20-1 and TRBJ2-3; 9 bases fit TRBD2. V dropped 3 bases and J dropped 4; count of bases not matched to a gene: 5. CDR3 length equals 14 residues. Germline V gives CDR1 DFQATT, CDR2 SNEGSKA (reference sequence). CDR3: CSASFLAGSDTQYF. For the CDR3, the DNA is TGCAGTGCTAGTTTCCTAGCGGGGTCAGATACGCAGTATTTT.

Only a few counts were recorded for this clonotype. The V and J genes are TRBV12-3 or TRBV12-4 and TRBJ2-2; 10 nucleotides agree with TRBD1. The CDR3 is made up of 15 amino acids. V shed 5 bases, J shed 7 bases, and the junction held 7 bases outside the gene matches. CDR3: CASSPPTGGGGELFF. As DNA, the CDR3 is TGTGCCAGCAGTCCACCGACAGGGGGCGGCGGGGAGCTGTTTTTT.

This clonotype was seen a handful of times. CDR3 in amino acids: CASSPRWEGSTEAFF. The CDR3 nucleotides are TGTGCCAGTAGCCCCCGATGGGAGGGGAGCACTGAAGCTTTCTTT. The rearrangement joins TRBV19 to TRBJ1-1; TRBD1 might be the D (5 bases). The CDR3 is 15 amino acids. Germline V gene data show CDR1 as LNHDA and CDR2 as SQIVND (reference sequence). Trimming cost V 6 bases and J 4 bases, with 18 bases left between them.

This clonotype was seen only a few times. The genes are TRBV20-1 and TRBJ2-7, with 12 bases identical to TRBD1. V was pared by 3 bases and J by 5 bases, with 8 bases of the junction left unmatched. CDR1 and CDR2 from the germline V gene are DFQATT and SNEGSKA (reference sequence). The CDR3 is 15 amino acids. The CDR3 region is CSASRGGQGAHEQYF. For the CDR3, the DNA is TGCAGTGCTAGTCGGGGGGGACAGGGGGCCCACGAGCAGTACTTC.

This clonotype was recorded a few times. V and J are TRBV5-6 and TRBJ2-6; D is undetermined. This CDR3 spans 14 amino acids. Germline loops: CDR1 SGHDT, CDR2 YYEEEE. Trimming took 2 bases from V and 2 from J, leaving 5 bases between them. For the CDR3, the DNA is TGTGCCAGCAGCTTAGGACCTGGGGCCAACGTCCTGACTTTC. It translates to CASSLGPGANVLTF.

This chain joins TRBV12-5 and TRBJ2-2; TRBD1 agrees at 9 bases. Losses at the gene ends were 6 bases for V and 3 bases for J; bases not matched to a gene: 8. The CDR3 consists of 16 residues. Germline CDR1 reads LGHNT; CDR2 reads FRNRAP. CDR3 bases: TGTGCTAGTGGATCACAGGGGGCGAGGGACACCGGGGAGCTGTTTTTT. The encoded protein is CASGSQGARDTGELFF.

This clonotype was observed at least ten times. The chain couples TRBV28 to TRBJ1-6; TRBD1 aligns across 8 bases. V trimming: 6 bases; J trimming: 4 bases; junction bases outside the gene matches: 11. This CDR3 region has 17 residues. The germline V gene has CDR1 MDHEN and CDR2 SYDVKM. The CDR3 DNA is TGTGCCAGCAGAACCCCGGCCACAGGGGGGTATAATTCACCCCTCCACTTT. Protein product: CASRTPATGGYNSPLHF. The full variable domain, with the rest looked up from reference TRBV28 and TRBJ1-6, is DVKVTQSSRYLVKRTGEKVFLECVQDMDHENMFWYRQDPGLGLRLIYFSYDVKMKEKGDIPEGYSVSREKKERFSLILESASTNQTSMYLCASRTPATGGYNSPLHFGNGTRLTVT.

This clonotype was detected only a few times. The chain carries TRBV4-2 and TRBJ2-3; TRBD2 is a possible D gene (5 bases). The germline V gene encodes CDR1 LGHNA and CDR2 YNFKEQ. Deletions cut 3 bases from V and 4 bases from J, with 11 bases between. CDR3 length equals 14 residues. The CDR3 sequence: CASSQEENPDTQYF. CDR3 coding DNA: TGTGCCAGCAGCCAGGAGGAAAACCCAGATACGCAGTATTTT.

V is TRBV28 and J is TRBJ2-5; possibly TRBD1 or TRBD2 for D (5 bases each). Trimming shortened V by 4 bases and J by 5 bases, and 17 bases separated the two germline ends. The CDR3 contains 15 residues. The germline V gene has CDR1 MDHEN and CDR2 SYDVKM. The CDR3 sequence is CASSYRGRQMETQYF. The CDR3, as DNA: TGTGCCAGCAGTTACCGGGGCCGCCAGATGGAGACCCAGTACTTC.

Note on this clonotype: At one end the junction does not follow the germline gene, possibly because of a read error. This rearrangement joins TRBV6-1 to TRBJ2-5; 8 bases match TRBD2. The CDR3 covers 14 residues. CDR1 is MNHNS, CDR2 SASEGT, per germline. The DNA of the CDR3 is TGTGCCAGCAGTGAAGATTGGAAACCCCCCGGGGGGGATTTC. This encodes CASSEDWKPPGGDF.

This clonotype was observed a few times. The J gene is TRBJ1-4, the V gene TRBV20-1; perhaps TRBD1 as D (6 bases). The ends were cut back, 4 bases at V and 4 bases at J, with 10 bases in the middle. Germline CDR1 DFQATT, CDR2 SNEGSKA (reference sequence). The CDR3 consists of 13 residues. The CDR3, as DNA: TGCAGTGCTACAGGGGAGGTTAATGAAAAACTGTTTTTT. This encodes CSATGEVNEKLFF.

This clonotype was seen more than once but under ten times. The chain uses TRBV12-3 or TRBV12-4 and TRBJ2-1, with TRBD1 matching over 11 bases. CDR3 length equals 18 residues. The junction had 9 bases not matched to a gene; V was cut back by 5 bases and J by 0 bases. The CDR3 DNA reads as TGTGCCAGCAGTCGTGGGACAGGGGGGGCCAGCTCCTACAATGAGCAGTTCTTC. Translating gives CASSRGTGGASSYNEQFF.

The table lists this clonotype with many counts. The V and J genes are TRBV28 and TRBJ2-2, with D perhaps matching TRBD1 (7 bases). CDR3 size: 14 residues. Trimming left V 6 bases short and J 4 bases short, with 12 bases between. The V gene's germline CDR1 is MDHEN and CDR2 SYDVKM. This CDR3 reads CASRRQGGTGELFF. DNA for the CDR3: TGTGCCAGCAGAAGACAGGGAGGCACCGGGGAGCTGTTTTTT.

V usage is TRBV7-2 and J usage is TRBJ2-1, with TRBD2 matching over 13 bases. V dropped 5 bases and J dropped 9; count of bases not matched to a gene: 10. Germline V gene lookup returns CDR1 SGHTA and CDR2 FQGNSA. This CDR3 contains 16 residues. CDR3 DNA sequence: TGTGCCAGCAGCACCCGGACTAGCGGGGGACGTGTTGAGCAGTTCTTC. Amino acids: CASSTRTSGGRVEQFF.

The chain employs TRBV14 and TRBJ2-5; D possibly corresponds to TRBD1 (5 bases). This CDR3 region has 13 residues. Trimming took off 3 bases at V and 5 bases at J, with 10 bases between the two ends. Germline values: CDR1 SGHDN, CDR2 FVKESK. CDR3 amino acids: CASSHSGAETQYF. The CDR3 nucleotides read TGTGCCAGCAGCCATTCTGGGGCCGAGACCCAGTACTTC.

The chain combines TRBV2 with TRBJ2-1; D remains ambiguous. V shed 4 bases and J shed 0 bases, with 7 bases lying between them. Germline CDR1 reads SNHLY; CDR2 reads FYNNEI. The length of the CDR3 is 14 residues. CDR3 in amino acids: CASSAQLSYNEQFF. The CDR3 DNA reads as TGTGCCAGCAGTGCTCAGCTCTCCTACAATGAGCAGTTCTTC.

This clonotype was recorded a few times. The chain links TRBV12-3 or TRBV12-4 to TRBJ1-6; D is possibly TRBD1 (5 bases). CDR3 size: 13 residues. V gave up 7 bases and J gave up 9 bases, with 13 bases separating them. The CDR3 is CASKGVGTSPLHF. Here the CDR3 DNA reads TGTGCCAGCAAGGGAGTGGGGACTTCACCCCTCCACTTT.

CDR3 bases: TGCAGTGCCCTTTCTCCGGGACGGCTGTACTTC. Translated, it gives CSALSPGRLYF. The chain links TRBV20-1 to TRBJ2-7; either TRBD1 or TRBD2 may supply D (5 bases each). The CDR3 contains 11 residues. Germline assignment: CDR1 DFQATT and CDR2 SNEGSKA (reference sequence). Trimming took off 6 bases at V and 12 bases at J, with 18 bases between the two ends.

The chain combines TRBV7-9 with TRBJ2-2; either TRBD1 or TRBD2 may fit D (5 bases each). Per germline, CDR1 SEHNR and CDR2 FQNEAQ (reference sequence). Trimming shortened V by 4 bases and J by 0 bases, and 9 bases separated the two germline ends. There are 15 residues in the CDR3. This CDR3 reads CASSSRDPNTGELFF. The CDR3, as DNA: TGTGCCAGCAGCTCCCGGGACCCGAACACCGGGGAGCTGTTTTTT. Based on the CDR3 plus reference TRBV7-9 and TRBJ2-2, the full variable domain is DTGVSQNPRHKITKRGQNVTFRCDPISEHNRLYWYRQTLGQGPEFLTYFQNEAQLEKSRLLSDRFSAERPKGSFSTLEIQRTEQGDSAMYLCASSSRDPNTGELFFGEGSRLTVL.

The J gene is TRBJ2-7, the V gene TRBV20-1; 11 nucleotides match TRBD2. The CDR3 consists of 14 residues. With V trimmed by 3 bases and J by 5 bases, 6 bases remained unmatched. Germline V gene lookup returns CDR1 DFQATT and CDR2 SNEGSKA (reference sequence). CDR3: CSARTRLAGNEQYF. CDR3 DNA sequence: TGCAGTGCTAGGACCCGACTAGCGGGGAACGAGCAGTACTTC.

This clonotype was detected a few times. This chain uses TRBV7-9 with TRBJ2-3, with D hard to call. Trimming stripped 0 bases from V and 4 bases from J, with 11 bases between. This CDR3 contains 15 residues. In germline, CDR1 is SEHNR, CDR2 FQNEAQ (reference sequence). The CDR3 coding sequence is TGTGCCAGCAGCTTAGCCGAATCGAGATCAGATACGCAGTATTTT. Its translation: CASSLAESRSDTQYF.

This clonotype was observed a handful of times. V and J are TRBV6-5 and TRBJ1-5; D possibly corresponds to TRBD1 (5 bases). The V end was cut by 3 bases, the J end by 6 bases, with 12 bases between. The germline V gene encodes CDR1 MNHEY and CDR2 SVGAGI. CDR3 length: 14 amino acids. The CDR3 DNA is TGTGCCAGCAGTTATCCAGGGAGTGGTCAGCCCCAGCATTTT. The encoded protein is CASSYPGSGQPQHF.

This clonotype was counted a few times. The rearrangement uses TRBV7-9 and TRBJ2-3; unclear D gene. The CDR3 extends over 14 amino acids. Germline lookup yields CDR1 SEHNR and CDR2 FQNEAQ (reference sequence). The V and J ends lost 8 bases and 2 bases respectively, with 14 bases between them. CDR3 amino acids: CASGPRAATDTQYF. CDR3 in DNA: TGTGCCAGCGGACCCCGCGCGGCCACAGATACGCAGTATTTT.